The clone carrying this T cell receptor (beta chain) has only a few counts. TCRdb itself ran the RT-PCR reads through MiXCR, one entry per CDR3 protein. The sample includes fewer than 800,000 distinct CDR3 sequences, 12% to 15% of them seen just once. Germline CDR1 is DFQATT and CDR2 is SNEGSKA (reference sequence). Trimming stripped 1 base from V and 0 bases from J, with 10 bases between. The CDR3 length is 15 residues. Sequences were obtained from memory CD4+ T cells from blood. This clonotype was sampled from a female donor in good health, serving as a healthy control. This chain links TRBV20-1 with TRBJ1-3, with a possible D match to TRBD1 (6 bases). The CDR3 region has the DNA TGCAGTGCTAGAGGGGAGGACAGCTCTGGAAACACCATATATTTT. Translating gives CSARGEDSSGNTIYF.